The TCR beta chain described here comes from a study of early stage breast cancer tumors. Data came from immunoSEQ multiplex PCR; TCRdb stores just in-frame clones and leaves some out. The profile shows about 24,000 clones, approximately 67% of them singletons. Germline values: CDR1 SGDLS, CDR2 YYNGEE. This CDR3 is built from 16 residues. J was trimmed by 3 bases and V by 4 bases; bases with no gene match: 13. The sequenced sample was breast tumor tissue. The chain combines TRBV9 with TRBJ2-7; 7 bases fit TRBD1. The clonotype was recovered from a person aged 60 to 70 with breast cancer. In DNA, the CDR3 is TGTGCCAGCAGCAAATTTGGACAGGATAGGGGCTACGAGCAGTACTTC. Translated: CASSKFGQDRGYEQYF.